This T cell receptor beta chain appears in the sequencing data of a study of regulatory T cells in long-lasting Graves disease (dated by TCRdb to about 2021). General notes on the study: Persistent Graves' disease was defined as persistently positive TSH receptor autoantibodies together with antithyroid drug treatment for over 5 years. The study took place in China and was registered as a clinical trial. A total of around 35 samples were covered by TCR sequencing, comprising some 13 persistent and roughly 20 newly diagnosed Graves' disease patients. On average, persistent Graves' disease patients in the clinical cohort had been on antithyroid drugs for approximately ten years. This study used TCR sequencing and RNA sequencing of peripheral blood to compare persistent Graves' disease patients against newly diagnosed Graves' disease patients.

The meaning of the sample's time point label: persistent/refractory GD, antithyroid drugs over 5 years with positive TRAb. For both TCR sequencing and RNA sequencing, RNA was extracted from PBMCs using TRIzol. The diagnosis of Graves' disease was made according to American Thyroid Association guidelines. Patients were recruited from an endocrinology department in Xi'an, China. From each patient, around 8.3 milliliters of peripheral blood was collected into an EDTA anticoagulant tube. Ficoll Paque Plus density gradient separation was used to isolate PBMCs, and no further T cell sorting was done. An Agilent 2100 Bioanalyzer and agarose gel were used to check RNA quality, and a NanoDrop 2000 was used to measure RNA concentration. The investigation overall reported the following: Peripheral blood alone was examined, since thyroid tissue, which constituted the primary lesion, could not be accessed. Persistent disease showed preferential use of TRBV28, TRBJ1-2 and TRBJ2-5, whereas newly diagnosed disease favored TRBV20-1 and TRBJ2-1. Patients with persistent disease shared more public clonotypes (under 3,000) than newly diagnosed patients did (around 1,000). Only the TCR beta chain was sequenced and analyzed. The authors acknowledged the small sample size as a limitation that may reduce accuracy. Lower TCR Shannon entropy and fewer highly expanded clones were observed in persistent Graves' disease patients than in newly diagnosed patients, which suggested clonal expansion.

Including the terminal cysteine and phenylalanine, the CDR3 comprises 15 residues. Of the read, only the CDR3 DNA is kept; its 45 bases are in frame from base 1. CDR1 and CDR2 were assigned from the germline V gene (reference sequence) as DFQATT and SNEGSKA. V is cut by 0 bases and J by 0 bases, and the space between the germline ends is 8 bases. This clonotype appeared a few times. Its binding antigen is unknown. No much larger clone is present one base from it, and per-base qualities are unavailable. The library was produced with multiplex PCR. Sequencing took place on an Illumina HiSeq 4000. iRepertoire HTBI primers and Arm-PCR amplification of CDR3 regions were used to construct TCR beta libraries. Before sequencing, the PCR products underwent gel purification. Per the source publication's procedure: Gene usage analysis of CDR3 amino acid clonotypes used the 50 to 70 TRBV and more than 13 TRBJ segments found across samples. COPE and FqMerger were used to merge filtered high-quality paired reads into contigs. BLAST was used to align contigs to the IMGT TRBV, TRBD and TRBJ reference genes, and CDR3 was defined following IMGT. Highly expanded clones were defined as clonotypes with a frequency above 0.1%. Shannon entropy served as the measure of repertoire diversity, while the Gini coefficient captured V-J evenness. A clonotype was considered public if more than one individual shared it. TCRdb itself trimmed the public reads at Q25 with fastp, ran MiXCR and retained productive beta chains. Here each entry gathers all rows of one CDR3 protein and keeps the most common genes and DNA. Here the V and J calls rest on TCRdb's processing, not on the authors' analysis. This sample gives about 300,000 distinct CDR3 sequences in total; under 25% of them show up just once. In total, the top ten clones hold more than 55% of the sample.

This sequence originates from a female donor with Graves disease. The source material was peripheral blood mononuclear cells (PBMCs), sampled when the disease was refractory, from a patient treated with antithyroid drugs. The chain is made from TRBV20-1 and TRBJ2-2; too little of a D gene remains to name it. The CDR3 protein is CSARDAATNTGELFF. The bases read TGCAGTGCTAGAGATGCAGCCACGAACACCGGGGAGCTGTTTTTT.